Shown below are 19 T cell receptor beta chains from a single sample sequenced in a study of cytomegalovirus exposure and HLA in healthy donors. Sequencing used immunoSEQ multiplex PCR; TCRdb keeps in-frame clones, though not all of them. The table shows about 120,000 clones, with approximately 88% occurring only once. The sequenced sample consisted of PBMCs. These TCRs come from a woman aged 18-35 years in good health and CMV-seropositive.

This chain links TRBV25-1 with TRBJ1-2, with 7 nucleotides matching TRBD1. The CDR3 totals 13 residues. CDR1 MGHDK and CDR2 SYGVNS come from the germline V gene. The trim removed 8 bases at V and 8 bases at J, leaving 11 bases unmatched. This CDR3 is CASDLIGGGGYTF. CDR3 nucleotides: TGTGCCAGCGACCTAATAGGGGGCGGGGGCTACACCTTC.

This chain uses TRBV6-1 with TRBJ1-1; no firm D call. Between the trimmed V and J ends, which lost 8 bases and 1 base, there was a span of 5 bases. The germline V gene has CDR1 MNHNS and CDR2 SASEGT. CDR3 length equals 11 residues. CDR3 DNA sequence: TGTGCCAGCTTGGCGAACACTGAAGCTTTCTTT. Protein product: CASLANTEAFF.

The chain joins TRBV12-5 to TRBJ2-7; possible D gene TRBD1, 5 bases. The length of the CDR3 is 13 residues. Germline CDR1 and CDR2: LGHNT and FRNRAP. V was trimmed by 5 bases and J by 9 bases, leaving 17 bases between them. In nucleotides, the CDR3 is TGTGCTAGTGGTCCTGGGGCGCAAACAGGGCAGTACTTC. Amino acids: CASGPGAQTGQYF. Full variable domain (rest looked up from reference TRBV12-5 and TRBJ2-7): DARVTQTPRHKVTEMGQEVTMRCQPILGHNTVFWYRQTMMQGLELLAYFRNRAPLDDSGMPKDRFSAEMPDATLATLKIQPSEPRDSAVYFCASGPGAQTGQYFGPGTRLTVT.

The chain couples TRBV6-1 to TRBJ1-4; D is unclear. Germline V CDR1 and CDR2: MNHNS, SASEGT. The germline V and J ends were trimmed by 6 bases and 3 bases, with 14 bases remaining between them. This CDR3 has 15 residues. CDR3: CASRVQAGANEKLFF. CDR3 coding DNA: TGTGCCAGCAGAGTTCAGGCCGGGGCTAATGAAAAACTGTTTTTT.

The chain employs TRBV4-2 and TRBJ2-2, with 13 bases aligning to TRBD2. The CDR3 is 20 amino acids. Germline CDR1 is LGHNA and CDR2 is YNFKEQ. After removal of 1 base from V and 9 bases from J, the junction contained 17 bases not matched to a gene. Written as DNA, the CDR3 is TGTGCCAGCAGCCAAGCACTCAGGGGGGGACTAGCGGGACCTAAAAGGGAGCTGTTTTTT. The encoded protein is CASSQALRGGLAGPKRELFF.

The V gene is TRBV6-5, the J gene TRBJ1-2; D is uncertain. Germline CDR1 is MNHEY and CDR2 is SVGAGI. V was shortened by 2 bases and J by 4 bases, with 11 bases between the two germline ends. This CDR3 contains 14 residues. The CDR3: CASSYGGIAYGYTF. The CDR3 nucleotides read TGTGCCAGCAGTTACGGAGGGATCGCCTATGGCTACACCTTC.

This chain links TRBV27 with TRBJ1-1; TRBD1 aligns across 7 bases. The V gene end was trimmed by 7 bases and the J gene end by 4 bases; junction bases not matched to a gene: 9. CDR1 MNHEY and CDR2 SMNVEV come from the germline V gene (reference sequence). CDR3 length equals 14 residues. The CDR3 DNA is TGTGCCAGCAAAAAGGGGGCGCTGGGCACTGAAGCTTTCTTT. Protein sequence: CASKKGALGTEAFF.

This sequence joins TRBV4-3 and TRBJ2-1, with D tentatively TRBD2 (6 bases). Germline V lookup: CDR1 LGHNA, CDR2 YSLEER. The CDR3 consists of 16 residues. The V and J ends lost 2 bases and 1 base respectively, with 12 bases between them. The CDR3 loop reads CASSQLGSLSYNEQFF. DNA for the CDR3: TGCGCCAGCAGCCAACTCGGGAGTCTATCCTACAATGAGCAGTTCTTC.

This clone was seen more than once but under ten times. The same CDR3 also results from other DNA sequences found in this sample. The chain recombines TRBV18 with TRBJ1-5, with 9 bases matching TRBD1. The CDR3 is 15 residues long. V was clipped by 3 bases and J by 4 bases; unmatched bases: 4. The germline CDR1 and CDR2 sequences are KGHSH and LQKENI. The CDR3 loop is CASSPTGGGNQPQHF. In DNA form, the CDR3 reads TGTGCCAGCTCACCTACAGGGGGCGGTAATCAGCCCCAGCATTTT.

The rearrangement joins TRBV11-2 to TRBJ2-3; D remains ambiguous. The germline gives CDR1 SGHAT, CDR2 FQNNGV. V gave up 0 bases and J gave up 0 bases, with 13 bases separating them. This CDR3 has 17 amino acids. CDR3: CASSLEFDSSSTDTQYF. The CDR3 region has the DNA TGTGCCAGCAGCTTAGAATTTGATAGCTCTAGCACAGATACGCAGTATTTT.

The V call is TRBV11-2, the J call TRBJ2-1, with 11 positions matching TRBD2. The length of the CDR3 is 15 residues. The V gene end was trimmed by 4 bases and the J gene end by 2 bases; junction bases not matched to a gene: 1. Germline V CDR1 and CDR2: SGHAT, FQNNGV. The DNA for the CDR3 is TGTGCCAGCAGCTCGGGACTAGCGGCCTACAATGAGCAGTTCTTC. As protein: CASSSGLAAYNEQFF.

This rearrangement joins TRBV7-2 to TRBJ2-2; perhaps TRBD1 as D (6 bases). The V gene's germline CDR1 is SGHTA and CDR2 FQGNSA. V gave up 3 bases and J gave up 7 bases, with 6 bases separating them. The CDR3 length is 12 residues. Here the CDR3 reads CASSFRGGELFF. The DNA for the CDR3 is TGTGCCAGCAGCTTCAGGGGCGGGGAGCTGTTTTTT.

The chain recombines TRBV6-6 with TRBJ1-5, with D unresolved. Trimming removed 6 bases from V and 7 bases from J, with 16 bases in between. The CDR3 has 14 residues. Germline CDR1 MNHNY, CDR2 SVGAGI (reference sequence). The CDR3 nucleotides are TGTGCCAGCAGGGGCGCCGCCTTAGACCAGCCCCAGCATTTT. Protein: CASRGAALDQPQHF.

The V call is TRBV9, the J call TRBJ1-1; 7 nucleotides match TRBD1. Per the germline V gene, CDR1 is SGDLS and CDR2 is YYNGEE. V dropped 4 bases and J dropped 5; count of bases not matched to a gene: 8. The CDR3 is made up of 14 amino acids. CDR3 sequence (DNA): TGTGCCAGCAGCTTCCAGGGGGTAGGGACTGAAGCTTTCTTT. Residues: CASSFQGVGTEAFF.

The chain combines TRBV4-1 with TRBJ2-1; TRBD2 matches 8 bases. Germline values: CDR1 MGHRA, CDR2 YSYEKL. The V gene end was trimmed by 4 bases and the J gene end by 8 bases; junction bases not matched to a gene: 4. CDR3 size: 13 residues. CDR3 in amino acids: CASSLAGGYEQFF. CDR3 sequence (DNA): TGCGCCAGCAGCCTCGCGGGGGGTTATGAGCAGTTCTTC.

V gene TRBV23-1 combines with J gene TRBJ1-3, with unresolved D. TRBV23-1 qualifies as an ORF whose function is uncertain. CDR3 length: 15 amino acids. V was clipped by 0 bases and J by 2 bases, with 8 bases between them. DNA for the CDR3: TGCGCCAGCAGTCAATCGATAGAGGCTGGAAACACCATATATTTT. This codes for CASSQSIEAGNTIYF.

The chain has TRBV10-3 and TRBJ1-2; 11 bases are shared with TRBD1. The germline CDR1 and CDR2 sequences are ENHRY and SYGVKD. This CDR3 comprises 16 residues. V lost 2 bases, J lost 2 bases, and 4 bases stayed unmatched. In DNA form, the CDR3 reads TGTGCCATCAGTGAGAGGGGACAGGGGGTAAACTATGGCTACACCTTC. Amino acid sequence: CAISERGQGVNYGYTF.

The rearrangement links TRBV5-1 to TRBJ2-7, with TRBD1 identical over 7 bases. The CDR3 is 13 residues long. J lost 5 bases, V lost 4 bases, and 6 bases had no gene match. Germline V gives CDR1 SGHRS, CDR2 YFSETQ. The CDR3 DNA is TGCGCCAGCAGCACGGGACAGTCCCACGAGCAGTACTTC. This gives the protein CASSTGQSHEQYF.

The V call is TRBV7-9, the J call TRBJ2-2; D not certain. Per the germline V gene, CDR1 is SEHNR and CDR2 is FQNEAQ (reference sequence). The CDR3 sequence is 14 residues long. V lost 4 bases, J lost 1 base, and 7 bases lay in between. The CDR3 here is CASSSTENTGELFF. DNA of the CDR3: TGTGCCAGCAGCTCTACAGAGAACACCGGGGAGCTGTTTTTT.